This T cell receptor beta chain appears in the sequencing data of a study of blood T cell repertoires in COVID-19. The overall study: Collection of acute and convalescent COVID-19 samples took place in the United States, Italy and Spain.

TCRdb's table, derived via immunoSEQ multiplex PCR, lists solely in-frame clones and lacks some. Found here are 300,000 or so clones, about nine tenths of them singletons; the top ten hold 8% to 13%. In terms of age and location, participants ranged from roughly 18 to 90 years and lived in about 25 US areas. Two negative PCRs, clearance, or symptom resolution characterized the recovered Cohort 3 donors. Germline V gene lookup returns CDR1 MNHEY and CDR2 SMNVEV (reference sequence). V trimming: 2 bases; J trimming: 3 bases; junction bases outside the gene matches: 6. This CDR3 spans 16 amino acids. The specimen sequenced was PBMCs or T cells enriched from blood (not recorded which). The chain links TRBV27 to TRBJ2-2, with 7 bases matching TRBD2. This sequence originates from a woman aged 18-29 years who had recovered from COVID-19. The CDR3: CASSLAGTTYTGELFF. The CDR3 bases are TGTGCCAGCAGTTTAGCTGGGACTACCTACACCGGGGAGCTGTTTTTT.